Listed here are 16 T cell receptor beta chains from one sample, sequenced in a study of early T cells in non-severe SARS-CoV-2 infection. TCRdb re-derived calls from the 5' RACE reads in MiXCR, one entry per CDR3 protein. In the table there are fewer than 80,000 distinct CDR3 sequences, about 11% of which are singletons. Sequences were derived from whole blood, sampled at baseline. The receptors were sampled from an adult who was a healthcare worker with PCR-confirmed SARS-CoV-2 infection or an uninfected control (not recorded which).

The V gene is TRBV20-1, the J gene TRBJ2-1; D unresolved. This CDR3 has 12 residues. Deletions cut 5 bases from V and 8 bases from J, with 13 bases between. Per germline, CDR1 DFQATT and CDR2 SNEGSKA (reference sequence). The CDR3 spells CSAPDTGYEQFF. In nucleotides, the CDR3 is TGCAGTGCTCCCGATACTGGGTATGAGCAGTTCTTC.

This chain links TRBV29-1 with TRBJ1-1; no reliable D call. The germline gives CDR1 SQVTM, CDR2 ANQGSEA. V gave up 4 bases and J gave up 0 bases, with 9 bases separating them. There are 13 residues in the CDR3. CDR3 region: CSVAGFMNTEAFF. The CDR3 coding sequence is TGCAGCGTTGCGGGGTTTATGAACACTGAAGCTTTCTTT. The complete variable domain, with remaining parts taken from reference TRBV29-1 and TRBJ1-1, reads SAVISQKPSRDICQRGTSLTIQCQVDSQVTMMFWYRQQPGQSLTLIATANQGSEATYESGFVIDKFPISRPNLTFSTLTVSNMSPEDSSIYLCSVAGFMNTEAFFGQGTRLTVV.

This clonotype was found once. The V and J genes are TRBV11-2 and TRBJ2-5; D not resolved. The CDR3 loop spans 14 amino acids. V lost 5 bases and J 8 bases, leaving 18 bases between the germline ends. Germline-derived CDR1 and CDR2 are SGHAT and FQNNGV. For the CDR3, the DNA is TGTGCCAGCAGCCCCCTCCCGGCCGTGGAAACCCAGTACTTC. Its translation: CASSPLPAVETQYF.

This clonotype was counted a few times. The chain recombines TRBV6-6 with TRBJ2-5, with 12 bases identical to TRBD2. Germline V lookup: CDR1 MNHNY, CDR2 SVGAGI (reference sequence). The V gene end was trimmed by 5 bases and the J gene end by 3 bases; junction bases not matched to a gene: 10. This CDR3 spans 17 amino acids. The CDR3: CASSKTRGLAGKETQYF. CDR3 coding DNA: TGTGCCAGCAGTAAAACCCGCGGACTAGCGGGGAAAGAGACCCAGTACTTC.

The chain links TRBV20-1 to TRBJ2-3; 7 positions agree with TRBD2. CDR1 DFQATT and CDR2 SNEGSKA come from the germline V gene (reference sequence). The CDR3 is made up of 16 amino acids. Unmatched junction bases numbered 14, after V lost 6 bases and J lost 2 bases. CDR3 nucleotide sequence: TGCAGTGCCGTGCGGGAGCTAGCGGCAAACACAGATACGCAGTATTTT. It codes for CSAVRELAANTDTQYF.

This clonotype was counted a few times. This chain links TRBV29-1 with TRBJ1-2; 7 bases match TRBD1. CDR1 is SQVTM and CDR2 is ANQGSEA in the germline V gene. Trimming took 5 bases from V and 4 from J; bases not matched to a gene: 10. The CDR3 is 14 amino acids. The chain's CDR3 is CSVRLTGSSYGYTF. The DNA of the CDR3 is TGCAGCGTTCGCCTGACAGGGTCATCCTATGGCTACACCTTC.

This clonotype was detected many times. This chain uses TRBV6-5 with TRBJ2-1; the D gene is possibly TRBD1 (6 bases). The ends were cut back, 6 bases at V and 6 bases at J, with 12 bases in the middle. The CDR3 contains 13 residues. The germline V gene encodes CDR1 MNHEY and CDR2 SVGAGI. DNA of the CDR3: TGTGCCAGCAGATTACAGGGAACCAATGAGCAGTTCTTC. The encoded protein is CASRLQGTNEQFF.

This clonotype has a count of ten or more. The V gene is TRBV5-6, the J gene TRBJ2-5, with 7 bases matching TRBD2. Per germline, CDR1 SGHDT and CDR2 YYEEEE. CDR3 length: 15 residues. The V gene end was trimmed by 4 bases and the J gene end by 3 bases; junction bases not matched to a gene: 9. CDR3 protein: CASSRLTSPEETQYF. The DNA for the CDR3 is TGTGCCAGCAGCCGTCTGACTAGCCCAGAAGAGACCCAGTACTTC.

This clonotype was counted only a few times. This chain connects TRBV7-9 to TRBJ1-1, with 7 bases lining up with TRBD1. J was trimmed by 2 bases and V by 4 bases; bases with no gene match: 4. Germline V gene lookup returns CDR1 SEHNR and CDR2 FQNEAQ (reference sequence). The CDR3 is made up of 14 amino acids. The CDR3 DNA is TGTGCCAGCAGCTCCAGGGGGGCCAACACTGAAGCTTTCTTT. Protein sequence: CASSSRGANTEAFF.

The V gene is TRBV27, the J gene TRBJ2-1; 8 nucleotides match TRBD2. The V gene's germline CDR1 is MNHEY and CDR2 SMNVEV (reference sequence). Losses at the gene ends were 6 bases for V and 7 bases for J; bases not matched to a gene: 8. The CDR3 runs to 14 residues. The chain's CDR3 is CASRGRGDWNEQFF. The DNA for the CDR3 is TGTGCCAGCAGGGGGCGGGGGGATTGGAATGAGCAGTTCTTC.

This clonotype appeared a few times. The genes are TRBV24-1 and TRBJ2-1; possibly TRBD2 for D (5 bases). The V gene lost 4 bases and the J gene lost 8 bases, with 5 bases spanning the gap. Germline CDR1 KGHDR, CDR2 SFDVKD. The CDR3 is 11 residues long. The CDR3 sequence: CATSEEDEQFF. The CDR3 DNA is TGTGCCACCAGTGAGGAGGATGAGCAGTTCTTC.

The V gene is TRBV6-1, the J gene TRBJ2-5; D is possibly TRBD1 (5 bases). The CDR3 runs to 14 residues. V was cut by 2 bases and J by 1 base, with 8 bases left in between. The germline V gene encodes CDR1 MNHNS and CDR2 SASEGT. The DNA for the CDR3 is TGTGCCAGCAGTGAACTGACAGTCCAAGAGACCCAGTACTTC. Translation gives CASSELTVQETQYF.

Remarks on this clonotype: This sequence may be a read error, since a much larger clone differs from it by one base. This sequence joins TRBV7-6 and TRBJ1-3; D gene ambiguous. CDR1 is SGHVS and CDR2 is FNYEAQ in the germline V gene. V gave up 5 bases and J gave up 2 bases, with 13 bases separating them. The CDR3 consists of 15 residues. The CDR3 here is CASSPRLITGNTIYF. The CDR3 DNA reads as TGTGCCAGCAGCCCTAGGCTGATTACTGGAAACACCATATATTTT.

This clonotype was recorded at least ten times. The chain couples TRBV7-9 to TRBJ2-7, with D uncertain. Deletions cut 1 base from V and 6 bases from J, with 10 bases between. There are 13 residues in the CDR3. Germline values: CDR1 SEHNR, CDR2 FQNEAQ (reference sequence). The CDR3 nucleotides read TGTGCCAGCAGCTTAGGGGTGCTGGGCGAGCAGTACTTC. This gives the protein CASSLGVLGEQYF. The complete variable domain, with remaining parts taken from reference TRBV7-9 and TRBJ2-7, reads DTGVSQNPRHKITKRGQNVTFRCDPISEHNRLYWYRQTLGQGPEFLTYFQNEAQLEKSRLLSDRFSAERPKGSFSTLEIQRTEQGDSAMYLCASSLGVLGEQYFGPGTRLTVT.

This sequence joins TRBV5-5 and TRBJ1-1, with 7 bases that match TRBD1. V trimming: 0 bases; J trimming: 3 bases; junction bases outside the gene matches: 11. Per germline, CDR1 SGHKS and CDR2 YYEKEE (reference sequence). The CDR3 runs 17 residues. The CDR3 nucleotides read TGTGCCAGCAGCTTGGCTTTGACAGGGATGTATGACACTGAAGCTTTCTTT. This translates into CASSLALTGMYDTEAFF.

The V and J genes are TRBV28 and TRBJ2-2, with D tentatively TRBD2 (5 bases). The CDR3 has 14 amino acids. V was clipped by 7 bases and J by 6 bases, with 15 bases between them. Germline V CDR1 and CDR2: MDHEN, SYDVKM. CDR3 amino acids: CASTYHGEPGELFF. For the CDR3, the DNA is TGTGCCAGCACCTACCACGGGGAGCCCGGGGAGCTGTTTTTT.